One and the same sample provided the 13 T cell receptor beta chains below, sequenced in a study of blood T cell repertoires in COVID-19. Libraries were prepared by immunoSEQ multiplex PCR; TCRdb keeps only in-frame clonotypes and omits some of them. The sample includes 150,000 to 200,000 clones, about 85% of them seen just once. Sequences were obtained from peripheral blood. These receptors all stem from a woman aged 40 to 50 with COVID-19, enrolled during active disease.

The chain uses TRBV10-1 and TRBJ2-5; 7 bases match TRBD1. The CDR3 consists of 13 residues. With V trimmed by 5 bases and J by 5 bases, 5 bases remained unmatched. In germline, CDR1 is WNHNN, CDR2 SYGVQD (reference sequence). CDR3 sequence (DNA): TGCGCCAGCAGTAAGGGGGCTGGGGAGACCCAGTACTTC. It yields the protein CASSKGAGETQYF.

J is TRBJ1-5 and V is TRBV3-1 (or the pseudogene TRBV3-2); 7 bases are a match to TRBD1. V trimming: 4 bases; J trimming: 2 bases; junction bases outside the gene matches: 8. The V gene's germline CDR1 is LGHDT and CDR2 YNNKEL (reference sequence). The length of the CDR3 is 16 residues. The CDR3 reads CASSPGQMFGNQPQHF. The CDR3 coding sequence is TGTGCCAGCAGCCCGGGACAGATGTTTGGCAATCAGCCCCAGCATTTT.

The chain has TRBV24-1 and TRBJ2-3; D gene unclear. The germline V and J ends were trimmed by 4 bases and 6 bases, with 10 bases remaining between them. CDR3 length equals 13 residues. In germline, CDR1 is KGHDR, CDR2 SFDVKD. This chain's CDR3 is CATSDTAPDTQYF. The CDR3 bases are TGTGCCACCAGTGACACTGCGCCGGATACGCAGTATTTT.

The DNA of the CDR3 is TGTGCCAGCGGGCAAACAGGCAGCAATCAGCCCCAGCATTTT. Amino acid sequence: CASGQTGSNQPQHF. The rearrangement uses TRBV7-2 and TRBJ1-5; TRBD1 is a possible D gene (5 bases). The germline V gene encodes CDR1 SGHTA and CDR2 FQGNSA. With 8 bases removed from V and 1 base from J, the gap between germline ends came to 12 bases. The CDR3 runs to 14 residues.

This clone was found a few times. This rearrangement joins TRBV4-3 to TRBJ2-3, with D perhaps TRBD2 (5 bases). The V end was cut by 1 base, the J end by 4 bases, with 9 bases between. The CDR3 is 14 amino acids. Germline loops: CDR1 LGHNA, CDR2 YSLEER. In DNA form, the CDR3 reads TGCGCCAGCAGCCAAGCATTGAGGGCAGATACGCAGTATTTT. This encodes CASSQALRADTQYF.

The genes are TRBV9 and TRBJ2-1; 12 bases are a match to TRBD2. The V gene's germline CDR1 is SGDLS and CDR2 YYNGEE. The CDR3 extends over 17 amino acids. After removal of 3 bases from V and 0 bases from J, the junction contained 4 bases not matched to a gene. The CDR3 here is CASSAGTSGRSYNEQFF. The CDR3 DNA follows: TGTGCCAGCAGCGCGGGGACTAGCGGGCGCTCCTACAATGAGCAGTTCTTC.

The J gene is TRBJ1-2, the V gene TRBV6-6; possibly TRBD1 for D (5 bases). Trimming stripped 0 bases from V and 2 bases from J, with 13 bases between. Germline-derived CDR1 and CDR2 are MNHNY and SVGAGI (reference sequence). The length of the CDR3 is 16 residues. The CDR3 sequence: CASSYSGQTVNYGYTF. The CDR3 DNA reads TGTGCCAGCAGTTACTCTGGCCAGACAGTCAACTATGGCTACACCTTC.

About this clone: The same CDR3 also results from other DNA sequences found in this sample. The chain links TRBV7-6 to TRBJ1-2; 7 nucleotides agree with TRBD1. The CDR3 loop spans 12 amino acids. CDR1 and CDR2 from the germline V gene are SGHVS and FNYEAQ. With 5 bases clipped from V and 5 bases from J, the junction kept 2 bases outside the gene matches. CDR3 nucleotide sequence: TGTGCCAGCAGCAGCAGGGGGTATGGCTACACCTTC. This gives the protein CASSSRGYGYTF.

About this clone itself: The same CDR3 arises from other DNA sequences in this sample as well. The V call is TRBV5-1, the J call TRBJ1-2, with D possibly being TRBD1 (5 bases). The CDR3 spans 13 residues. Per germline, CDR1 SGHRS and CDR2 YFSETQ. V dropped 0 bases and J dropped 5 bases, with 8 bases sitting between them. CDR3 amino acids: CASSLGRAYGYTF. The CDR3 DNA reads TGCGCCAGCAGCTTGGGCAGGGCATATGGCTACACCTTC.

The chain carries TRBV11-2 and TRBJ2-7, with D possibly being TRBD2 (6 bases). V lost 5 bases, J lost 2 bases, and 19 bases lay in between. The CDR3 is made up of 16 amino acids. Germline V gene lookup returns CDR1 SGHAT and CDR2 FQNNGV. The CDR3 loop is CASSPLGGLGPYEQYF. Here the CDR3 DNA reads TGTGCCAGCAGCCCCCTTGGGGGACTGGGCCCCTACGAGCAGTACTTC.

The CDR3 nucleotides read TGTGCCAGCAGCCTTGGGACAGGTGGTCAGCCCCAGCATTTT. It encodes CASSLGTGGQPQHF. This chain joins TRBV3-1 (or the pseudogene TRBV3-2) and TRBJ1-5; 8 nucleotides agree with TRBD1. Trimming removed 4 bases from V and 6 bases from J; junction bases left unmatched: 5. Germline loops: CDR1 LGHDT, CDR2 YNNKEL (reference sequence). CDR3 length: 14 amino acids.

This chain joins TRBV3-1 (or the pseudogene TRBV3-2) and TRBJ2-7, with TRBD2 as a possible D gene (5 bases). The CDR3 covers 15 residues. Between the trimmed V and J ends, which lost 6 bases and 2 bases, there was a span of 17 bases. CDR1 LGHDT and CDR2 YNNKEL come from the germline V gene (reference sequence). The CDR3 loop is CASSLAPSRAYEQYF. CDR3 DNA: TGTGCCAGCAGTCTTGCCCCTTCGAGGGCCTACGAGCAGTACTTC.

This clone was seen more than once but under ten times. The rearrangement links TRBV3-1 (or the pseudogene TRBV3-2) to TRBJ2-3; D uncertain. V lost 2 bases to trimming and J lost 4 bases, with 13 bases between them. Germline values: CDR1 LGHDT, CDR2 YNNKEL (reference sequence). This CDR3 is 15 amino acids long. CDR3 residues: CASSQQALSADTQYF. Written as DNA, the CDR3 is TGTGCCAGCAGCCAACAGGCTCTTTCGGCAGATACGCAGTATTTT.